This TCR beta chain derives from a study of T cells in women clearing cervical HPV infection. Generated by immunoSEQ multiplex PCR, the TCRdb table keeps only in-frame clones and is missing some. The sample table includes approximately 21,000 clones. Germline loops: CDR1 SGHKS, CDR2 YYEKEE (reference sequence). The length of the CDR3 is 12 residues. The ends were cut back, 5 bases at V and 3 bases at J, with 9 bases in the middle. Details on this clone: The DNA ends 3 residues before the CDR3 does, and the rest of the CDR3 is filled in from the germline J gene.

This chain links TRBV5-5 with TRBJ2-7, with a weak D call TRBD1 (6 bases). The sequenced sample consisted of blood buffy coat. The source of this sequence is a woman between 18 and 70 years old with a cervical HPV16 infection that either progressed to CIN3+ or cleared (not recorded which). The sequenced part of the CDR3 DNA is TGTGCCAGCAGTCAGACAGGCTACGAG. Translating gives CASSQTGYE. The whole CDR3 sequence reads CASSQTGYEQYF.